This is a list of T cell receptor beta chains from one sample in a study of T cell repertoires in cytomegalovirus infection. No antigen has been assigned to these receptors. One entry per CDR3 protein results from TCRdb running MiXCR on the reads. The data hold tens of thousands of distinct CDR3 sequences, with roughly 20% observed a single time. This specimen was CD8+ T cells from cultured PBMCs, taken from culture after CMV antigen stimulation. The receptors come from a human donor in good health (CMV status not recorded). Some clones in this sample may be carry-over from other donors' samples. CDR3s include the opening cysteine and the closing phenylalanine or tryptophan. The D gene is left open where the match is weak. Expanded clones get a size class; other rows say once, few or many, or leave the size out.

CDR3nt | CDR3aa | abundance | j_gene | d_gene | v_gene
TGTGCCAGCAGCTTAGGGGGGAACAATCAGCCCCAGCATTTT | CASSLGGNNQPQHF | . | TRBJ1-5 | . | TRBV7-6
TGTGCCAGCAGCCCCAGGGCGTCTAGCGTCTACGAGCAGTACTTC | CASSPRASSVYEQYF | . | TRBJ2-7 | . | TRBV7-6
TGTGCCAGCAGTTTACCGGGGTCCCCCTACGAGCAGTACTTC | CASSLPGSPYEQYF | . | TRBJ2-7 | . | TRBV12-3/TRBV12-4
TGTGCCAGCAGCTTAACGGCGGGCACCGGGGAGCTGTTTTTT | CASSLTAGTGELFF | . | TRBJ2-2 | . | TRBV7-3
TGTGCCAGCAGTTACCGACCGGACACTAATTCACCCCTCCACTTT | CASSYRPDTNSPLHF | . | TRBJ1-6 | . | TRBV6-2/TRBV6-3
TGTACCAGCAGCTTAGGGCGGCACACAGATACGCAGTATTTT | CTSSLGRHTDTQYF | . | TRBJ2-3 | . | TRBV7-2
TGTGCCAGCAGTTTTTCAAGGCAAAATGGCTACACCTTC | CASSFSRQNGYTF | . | TRBJ1-2 | . | TRBV27
TGTGCCAGCAGCCCCGTCGCCCGAGAGTTCGATGAGCAGTTCTTC | CASSPVAREFDEQFF | few | TRBJ2-1 | . | TRBV7-9
TGCAGTGCTGAATCGGGGGGCTCCTACGAGCAGTACTTC | CSAESGGSYEQYF | . | TRBJ2-7 | TRBD2 | TRBV20-1
TGTGCCAGCACCCTCCGGCTGGACACCGGGGAGCTGTTTTTT | CASTLRLDTGELFF | . | TRBJ2-2 | . | TRBV6-2/TRBV6-3
TGCGCCAGCAGCCAAGGTGGGCTCGGGAGATCAGAAGATACGCAGTATTTT | CASSQGGLGRSEDTQYF | . | TRBJ2-3 | . | TRBV4-1
TGTGCCAGCAGCTTAAAGCGGGAGGGCGCCGAGCAGTACTTC | CASSLKREGAEQYF | . | TRBJ2-7 | TRBD2 | TRBV7-2
TGTGCCAGCAGCTTAGAGAGATTCTCTGGGGCCAACGTCCTGACTTTC | CASSLERFSGANVLTF | . | TRBJ2-6 | . | TRBV7-2
TGTGCCAGCAGTCCCCGGACTAGCGGGGAGACCCAGTACTTC | CASSPRTSGETQYF | . | TRBJ2-5 | TRBD2 | TRBV27
TGTGCCAGCAGTCTAGCGGGGGGGCCCAGTGAGCAGTTCTTC | CASSLAGGPSEQFF | few | TRBJ2-1 | TRBD2 | TRBV6-8
TGCGCCAGCAGCCAAGGACAGGGATCGAACACTGAAGCTTTCTTT | CASSQGQGSNTEAFF | few | TRBJ1-1 | TRBD1 | TRBV4-1
TGTGCCAGCTTAGGCGGGTATGAGCAGTTCTTC | CASLGGYEQFF | . | TRBJ2-1 | . | TRBV11-2
TGTGCCAGCAGCTTACGGGGCCGGAACACTGAAGCTTTCTTT | CASSLRGRNTEAFF | . | TRBJ1-1 | . | TRBV7-2
TGTGCCAGCATCACCACCGGAGAAAAGGGAGCTGAAGCTTTCTTT | CASITTGEKGAEAFF | few | TRBJ1-1 | . | TRBV12-3/TRBV12-4
TGTGCCAGCAGCTGGGGACTCGGGGAGAATGAGCAGTTCTTC | CASSWGLGENEQFF | . | TRBJ2-1 | . | TRBV7-2
TGCGCCAGCAGTCAACTGGGTTTCAGTGAAAAACTGTTTTTT | CASSQLGFSEKLFF | few | TRBJ1-4 | . | TRBV23-1
TGTGCCAGCAGCCGGGCCGGGAGCTCCTACAATGAGCAGTTCTTC | CASSRAGSSYNEQFF | . | TRBJ2-1 | . | TRBV11-2
TGTGCCAGCAGCTTAGGGGTTGCCGACGAGCAGTACTTC | CASSLGVADEQYF | few | TRBJ2-7 | . | TRBV7-3
TGTGCCAGCAGCTCCCTAGCGGGAGGGCTCTCCTACGAGCAGTACTTC | CASSSLAGGLSYEQYF | few | TRBJ2-7 | TRBD2 | TRBV7-6
TGCGCCAGCAGCTTGGGTCCCGACAGGGTATCCGCCGGGGAGCTGTTTTTT | CASSLGPDRVSAGELFF | many | TRBJ2-2 | TRBD1 | TRBV5-1
TGTGCCACCCGAACTAGCGGTAGCTCCTACGAGCAGTACTTC | CATRTSGSSYEQYF | . | TRBJ2-7 | TRBD2 | TRBV19
TGTGCCAGCAGCTTAGGCAGGGCGAAAAACACCGGGGAGCTGTTTTTT | CASSLGRAKNTGELFF | many | TRBJ2-2 | . | TRBV7-2
TGTGCCAGCGGTGGATCAACTGAAGCTTTCTTT | CASGGSTEAFF | . | TRBJ1-1 | . | TRBV12-3/TRBV12-4
TGTGCCAGCAGCTTATCCCTAGGGAGGTCCTACAATGAGCAGTTCTTC | CASSLSLGRSYNEQFF | . | TRBJ2-1 | . | TRBV7-2
TGTGCCAGCAGCTTGAGCAGGTCCTATGGCTACACCTTC | CASSLSRSYGYTF | medium-sized | TRBJ1-2 | . | TRBV7-2
TGTGCCAGCACTCTCGGACAGTCCTACAATGAGCAGTTCTTC | CASTLGQSYNEQFF | few | TRBJ2-1 | . | TRBV6-6
TGTGCCAGCAGTGAACAAGGGACTTTCCGCTCCTACAATGAGCAGTTCTTC | CASSEQGTFRSYNEQFF | . | TRBJ2-1 | . | TRBV2
TGTGCCACCAGGGACAGGGACTCCTCTGGGGCCAACGTCCTGACTTTC | CATRDRDSSGANVLTF | . | TRBJ2-6 | TRBD1 | TRBV6-6
TGTGCCAGCAGCTTAGGCGGGACAAATGAGCAGTTCTTC | CASSLGGTNEQFF | . | TRBJ2-1 | . | TRBV7-8
TGTGCCAGTAGTATAGGGACCTTTAGCAATCAGCCCCAGCATTTT | CASSIGTFSNQPQHF | . | TRBJ1-5 | . | TRBV19
TGTGCCAGCAGCGACCCTCGGGGAACTGAAAAACTGTTTTTT | CASSDPRGTEKLFF | . | TRBJ1-4 | . | TRBV7-9
TGTGCCAGCAGCCCAAAGCCTACAGTTACTAGAGGAAACACCATATATTTT | CASSPKPTVTRGNTIYF | . | TRBJ1-3 | . | TRBV7-2
TGTGCCAGCAGCCACCAGGGGGGGGCGAACACTGAAGCTTTCTTT | CASSHQGGANTEAFF | . | TRBJ1-1 | TRBD1 | TRBV6-5
TGTGCCAGCAGCTTTGGGCAGGGGGCTTACTATGGCTACACCTTC | CASSFGQGAYYGYTF | few | TRBJ1-2 | TRBD1 | TRBV7-2
TGTGCCAGCCGGGTTCACAGGTTTGAGGAGACCCAGTACTTC | CASRVHRFEETQYF | few | TRBJ2-5 | . | TRBV6-5
TGTGCCAGTAGTATAGGGACGGTAAACACTGAAGCTTTCTTT | CASSIGTVNTEAFF | few | TRBJ1-1 | . | TRBV19